Below are 29 T cell receptor beta chains sequenced from a single sample in a study of T cells in Graves' hyperthyroidism and ophthalmopathy. RNA transcripts provided the source from which TCR beta CDR3 regions were amplified. First-round RT-PCR with HTBI primers amplified the TCR CDR3 region. TCRdb passed the multiplex PCR reads through MiXCR, listing each CDR3 protein once. The sample shows about 520,000 distinct CDR3 sequences, roughly 20% of them seen only once. The sample comprised blood. These receptors all stem from a man in his late teens or twenties with Graves' hyperthyroidism.

This clonotype occurred many times. A read error may explain this, as a much larger clone is one base away. The rearrangement uses TRBV11-2 and TRBJ1-2; D gene ambiguous. Per germline, CDR1 SGHAT and CDR2 FQNNGV. The CDR3 consists of 12 residues. With 1 base removed from V and 4 bases from J, the gap between germline ends came to 4 bases. The chain's CDR3 is CASSLALYGYTF. The CDR3 nucleotides are TGTGCCAGCAGCTTAGCCCTCTATGGCTACACCTTC. Filled out from reference TRBV11-2 and TRBJ1-2, the complete variable domain reads EAGVAQSPRYKIIEKRQSVAFWCNPISGHATLYWYQQILGQGPKLLIQFQNNGVVDDSQLPKDRFSAERLKGVDSTLKIQPAKLEDSAVYLCASSLALYGYTFGSGTRLTVV.

This clonotype was detected ten times or more. The genes are TRBV10-3 and TRBJ1-1; TRBD1 is a possible D gene (5 bases). The V and J ends lost 4 bases and 3 bases respectively, with 9 bases between them. In germline, CDR1 is ENHRY, CDR2 SYGVKD. The CDR3 covers 13 residues. The CDR3 sequence is CAISVEGDTEAFF. The CDR3, as DNA: TGTGCCATCAGTGTTGAAGGGGACACTGAAGCTTTCTTT.

This clonotype has a count of ten or more. V usage is TRBV25-1 and J usage is TRBJ1-2, with D uncertain. Germline V lookup: CDR1 MGHDK, CDR2 SYGVNS. The CDR3 has 13 residues. V lost 10 bases to trimming and J lost 2 bases, with 14 bases between them. In DNA, the CDR3 is TGTGCCACCTCAGCGGGGTCCAACTATGGCTACACCTTC. This encodes CATSAGSNYGYTF.

This clonotype was picked up many times. The chain links TRBV5-1 to TRBJ1-5; D uncertain. Per germline, CDR1 SGHRS and CDR2 YFSETQ. This CDR3 comprises 13 residues. V was pared by 5 bases and J by 5 bases, with 11 bases between. CDR3 nucleotides: TGCGCCAGCAGGCCCCACGTCGATCAGCCCCAGCATTTT. As protein: CASRPHVDQPQHF. Combining the CDR3 with reference TRBV5-1 and TRBJ1-5 gives the whole variable domain KAGVTQTPRYLIKTRGQQVTLSCSPISGHRSVSWYQQTPGQGLQFLFEYFSETQRNKGNFPGRFSGRQFSNSRSEMNVSTLELGDSALYLCASRPHVDQPQHFGDGTRLSIL.

This clonotype was counted ten times or more. The V call is TRBV19, the J call TRBJ1-1, with D possibly TRBD1 on 5 matching bases. Germline V gene sequence: CDR1 LNHDA, CDR2 SQIVND (reference sequence). Deletions cut 9 bases from V and 5 bases from J, with 13 bases between. This CDR3 contains 12 residues. The CDR3 sequence: CASGWGSTEAFF. CDR3 nucleotides: TGTGCCAGCGGATGGGGCTCGACTGAAGCTTTCTTT. The full variable domain, completed using reference TRBV19 and TRBJ1-1, is DGGITQSPKYLFRKEGQNVTLSCEQNLNHDAMYWYRQDPGQGLRLIYYSQIVNDFQKGDIAEGYSVSREKKESFPLTVTSAQKNPTAFYLCASGWGSTEAFFGQGTRLTVV.

This clonotype was seen many times. The rearrangement uses TRBV19 and TRBJ1-5; D is possibly TRBD1 (5 bases). Trimming cost V 4 bases and J 9 bases, with 16 bases left between them. The CDR3 runs to 14 residues. The germline CDR1 and CDR2 sequences are LNHDA and SQIVND (reference sequence). The CDR3 sequence: CASSNRDGGGPQHF. CDR3 sequence (DNA): TGTGCCAGTAGTAACCGGGACGGCGGTGGGCCCCAGCATTTT.

This rearrangement joins TRBV6-2 or TRBV6-3 to TRBJ1-1; weak D call: TRBD1 (5 bases). Germline V lookup: CDR1 MNHEY, CDR2 SVGEGT. V gave up 5 bases and J gave up 2 bases, with 9 bases separating them. CDR3 length: 13 residues. CDR3 sequence (DNA): TGTGCCAGCAGTAACCGGGACAACACTGAAGCTTTCTTT. Protein sequence: CASSNRDNTEAFF.

This clonotype has a count of ten or more. The chain employs TRBV30 and TRBJ1-5; 7 bases are shared with TRBD1. This CDR3 has 12 residues. The germline CDR1 and CDR2 sequences are GTSNPN and SVGIG (reference sequence). V lost 0 bases, J lost 11 bases, and 4 bases stayed unmatched. The CDR3 region is CAWSVMTGSQHF. The CDR3, as DNA: TGTGCCTGGAGTGTGATGACAGGGTCCCAGCATTTT.

This clonotype was seen repeatedly, ten times or more. CDR3: CASSRTPQDYEQYF. Here the CDR3 DNA reads TGCGCCAGCAGTCGGACACCACAAGACTACGAGCAGTACTTC. The gene calls are TRBV5-1 and TRBJ2-7; tentative D call: TRBD1 (5 bases). V gave up 5 bases and J gave up 3 bases, with 15 bases separating them. The CDR3 has 14 residues. CDR1 is SGHRS, CDR2 YFSETQ, per germline.

This clonotype has a single count. V usage is TRBV15 and J usage is TRBJ1-5, with D uncertain. CDR1 and CDR2 (germline): LNHNV, YYDKDF (reference sequence). There are 15 residues in the CDR3. V was shortened by 0 bases and J by 2 bases, with 8 bases between the two germline ends. The CDR3 here is CATSRDSARNQPQHF. CDR3 in DNA: TGTGCCACCAGCAGAGATTCAGCTCGCAATCAGCCCCAGCATTTT. Full variable domain (remainder filled in from reference TRBV15 and TRBJ1-5): DAMVIQNPRYQVTQFGKPVTLSCSQTLNHNVMYWYQQKSSQAPKLLFHYYDKDFNNEADTPDNFQSRRPNTSFCFLDIRSPGLGDTAMYLCATSRDSARNQPQHFGDGTRLSIL.

With regard to this clonotype: A read error is possible here, since a much larger clone lies one base away. The rearrangement uses TRBV10-3 and TRBJ1-5, with D hard to call. The CDR3 length is 14 residues. V was trimmed by 11 bases and J by 8 bases, leaving 22 bases between them. Germline CDR1 ENHRY, CDR2 SYGVKD. CDR3: CAPKGISAKKPQHF. The CDR3 bases are TGTGCCCCCAAAGGGATTTCGGCTAAGAAGCCCCAGCATTTT.

Concerning this clonotype: A junction end diverges from the germline sequence, so it may reflect a read error. The V and J genes are TRBV27 and TRBJ2-7; 7 bases line up with TRBD1. The germline gives CDR1 MNHEY, CDR2 SMNVEV (reference sequence). The CDR3 has 12 amino acids. CDR3 bases: TGTGCCAGCAGGCGACAGGGCGGCGAGCAGTGCTTC. This codes for CASRRQGGEQCF.

This clonotype was seen only a few times. The chain couples TRBV5-1 to TRBJ1-1, with D perhaps TRBD1 (6 bases). The CDR3 runs to 14 residues. V was shortened by 2 bases and J by 6 bases, with 14 bases between the two germline ends. The V gene's germline CDR1 is SGHRS and CDR2 YFSETQ. This CDR3 is CASSFRTADSEAFF. In DNA form, the CDR3 reads TGCGCCAGCAGCTTTAGGACAGCCGACTCTGAAGCTTTCTTT.

Concerning this clonotype: An end of the junction differs from the germline gene, which may be a read error. The chain is built from TRBV12-3 or TRBV12-4 and TRBJ1-1; 10 bases agree with TRBD1. The CDR3 loop spans 13 amino acids. CDR3 loop: CASRADQGQGSLF. Here the CDR3 DNA reads TGTGCCAGCAGAGCCGACCAGGGACAGGGGAGTCTCTTT.

The chain joins TRBV27 to TRBJ1-1; possibly TRBD1 for D (5 bases). The CDR3 is 17 residues long. The ends were cut back, 6 bases at V and 3 bases at J, with 23 bases in the middle. Germline CDR1 and CDR2: MNHEY and SMNVEV (reference sequence). The CDR3 DNA reads as TGTGCCAGCAGCCAAAAAGGCCGTAGGGGATGGGACACTGAAGCTTTCTTT. Residues: CASSQKGRRGWDTEAFF.

CDR3 loop: CASSLRAGRAEAFF. Here the CDR3 DNA reads TGTGCCAGCAGCTTAAGGGCAGGCCGGGCTGAAGCTTTCTTT. The chain uses TRBV7-8 and TRBJ1-1; no firm D call. The V end lost 2 bases, the J end lost 6 bases, and 13 bases lay between the germline ends. This CDR3 region has 14 residues. The germline gives CDR1 SGHVS, CDR2 FQNEAQ.

In this sample, this clonotype turned up many times. In DNA form, the CDR3 reads TGTGCCAGTAATTCGGACAGGGGCTATAGCAATCAGCCCCAGCATTTT. This sequence encodes CASNSDRGYSNQPQHF. V and J are TRBV19 and TRBJ1-5; the match to TRBD1 covers 9 bases. CDR3 length: 16 residues. V gave up 7 bases and J gave up 0 bases; unmatched junction bases: 7. Germline loops: CDR1 LNHDA, CDR2 SQIVND (reference sequence).

This clonotype has a count of ten or more. CDR3 amino acids: CASSYRASYGYTF. CDR3 in DNA: TGTGCCAGTAGTTACAGGGCCAGCTATGGCTACACCTTC. The chain links TRBV19 to TRBJ1-2; D perhaps matches TRBD1 (6 bases). The CDR3 contains 13 residues. The V and J ends lost 5 bases and 4 bases respectively, with 11 bases between them. The germline V gene encodes CDR1 LNHDA and CDR2 SQIVND (reference sequence).

This clonotype was recorded many times. The V and J genes are TRBV20-1 and TRBJ1-1; no clear D gene. This CDR3 has 11 residues. From germline, CDR1 is DFQATT and CDR2 SNEGSKA (reference sequence). Trimming removed 2 bases from V and 3 bases from J, with 4 bases in between. CDR3: CSARQDTEAFF. The CDR3, as DNA: TGCAGTGCTAGACAAGACACTGAAGCTTTCTTT.

This clonotype showed up many times. The genes are TRBV10-3 and TRBJ1-1; possible D gene TRBD1, 5 bases. This CDR3 has 11 residues. Per the germline V gene, CDR1 is ENHRY and CDR2 is SYGVKD. The V end was cut by 7 bases, the J end by 3 bases, with 6 bases between. The CDR3 nucleotides read TGTGCCATCATGGGGGACACTGAAGCTTTCTTT. It specifies CAIMGDTEAFF.

As concerns this clonotype: This CDR3 is missing its conserved last phenylalanine or tryptophan, likely due to a read error. V gene TRBV12-3 or TRBV12-4 combines with J gene TRBJ1-2, with D unclear. V lost 6 bases and J lost 6, with 14 bases in between. The CDR3 has 13 amino acids. CDR3 sequence (DNA): TGTGCCAGCAGCGTCACAAGGGTACATGGCTACACCTAC. This encodes CASSVTRVHGYTY.

The chain uses TRBV7-8 and TRBJ2-4; 7 nucleotides align to TRBD2. Trimming cost V 1 base and J 6 bases; bases outside gene matches: 3. The CDR3 has 14 residues. Germline-derived CDR1 and CDR2 are SGHVS and FQNEAQ. The CDR3, as DNA: TGTGCCAGCAGCTTAGGGCTAGCGGCAAACATTCAGTACTTC. Residues: CASSLGLAANIQYF.

This clonotype was counted between two and nine times. The rearrangement joins TRBV5-1 to TRBJ2-7; a weak D match, TRBD1 (6 bases). Per the germline V gene, CDR1 is SGHRS and CDR2 is YFSETQ. Deletions cut 5 bases from V and 2 bases from J, with 14 bases between. This CDR3 is built from 14 residues. The CDR3 reads CASSKTGGAYEQYF. Here the CDR3 DNA reads TGCGCCAGCAGTAAGACAGGTGGAGCCTACGAGCAGTACTTC. The full variable domain, in which reference TRBV5-1 and TRBJ2-7 provide the parts outside the CDR3, is KAGVTQTPRYLIKTRGQQVTLSCSPISGHRSVSWYQQTPGQGLQFLFEYFSETQRNKGNFPGRFSGRQFSNSRSEMNVSTLELGDSALYLCASSKTGGAYEQYFGPGTRLTVT.

This rearrangement joins TRBV11-2 to TRBJ2-6; D is perhaps TRBD1 or TRBD2 (6 bases each). CDR1 is SGHAT, CDR2 FQNNGV, per germline. The V and J ends lost 5 bases and 4 bases respectively, with 15 bases between them. The CDR3 extends over 16 amino acids. Here the CDR3 reads CASSPGGSSGANVLTF. The CDR3 bases are TGTGCCAGCAGCCCCGGGGGCAGCTCGGGGGCCAACGTCCTGACTTTC.

This clonotype was seen many times. The J gene is TRBJ2-7, the V gene TRBV20-1; no reliable D call. The CDR3 loop spans 15 amino acids. CDR1 is DFQATT and CDR2 is SNEGSKA in the germline V gene (reference sequence). V lost 6 bases and J lost 2, with 20 bases in between. The CDR3 sequence is CSARSLDGDPYEQYF. CDR3 bases: TGCAGTGCCCGCTCCCTGGACGGAGATCCCTACGAGCAGTACTTC.

Ten or more counts support this clonotype. V usage is TRBV6-1 and J usage is TRBJ1-2, with 11 nucleotides matching TRBD1. J gave up 3 bases and V 4 bases, and 1 base lay outside the gene matches. The germline gives CDR1 MNHNS, CDR2 SASEGT. This CDR3 is built from 14 residues. DNA for the CDR3: TGTGCCAGCAGTGGGACAGGGGGCGACTATGGCTACACCTTC. This translates into CASSGTGGDYGYTF.

The chain links TRBV6-2 or TRBV6-3 to TRBJ1-5; D possibly corresponds to TRBD1 (5 bases). Trimming shortened V by 6 bases and J by 3 bases, and 12 bases separated the two germline ends. Germline V lookup: CDR1 MNHEY, CDR2 SVGEGT. The CDR3 has 14 residues. The CDR3 spells CASRRTGPNQPQHF. The CDR3 DNA reads TGTGCCAGCAGACGAACAGGACCCAATCAGCCCCAGCATTTT.

Remarks on this clonotype: This may arise from a read error, as a much more abundant clone is one base away. The chain joins TRBV12-3 or TRBV12-4 to TRBJ2-7; TRBD1 is a possible D gene (6 bases). V was cut by 8 bases and J by 2 bases, with 16 bases left in between. CDR3 length: 14 residues. The CDR3 DNA reads TGTGCCAGCGGTCCCGACAGGCGACCCTACGAGCAGTACTTC. Translating it yields CASGPDRRPYEQYF.

Only a few counts were recorded for this clonotype. The V gene is TRBV5-1, the J gene TRBJ1-1; D is possibly TRBD1 (6 bases). Trimming cost V 4 bases and J 7 bases, with 17 bases left between them. Germline V lookup: CDR1 SGHRS, CDR2 YFSETQ. The CDR3 has 14 amino acids. This CDR3 reads CASSGIRGRGEAFF. CDR3 DNA: TGCGCCAGCAGCGGGATTCGGGGGCGAGGTGAAGCTTTCTTT.